This is a list of T cell receptor beta chains from one sample in a study of blood T cell repertoires in COVID-19. Clones were read by immunoSEQ multiplex PCR, and TCRdb kept only the in-frame ones, dropping some. The sample yields more than 250,000 clones, 75% to 85% seen once. The material sequenced was peripheral blood. These receptors all come from a man in his fifties or sixties with active or convalescent COVID-19. Each CDR3 is given with its conserved first and last residue. A D gene is named only where the DNA matches it firmly. Clone size appears in some rows only: once, few, many, or a class for an expanded clone.

J,size,V,length,D,CDR3,DNA
TRBJ2-1,once,TRBV10-3,15,TRBD2,CAIRTGTSPSDEQFF,TGTGCCATCAGGACCGGGACTAGTCCATCGGATGAGCAGTTCTTC
TRBJ2-3,once,TRBV24-1,16,TRBD2,CATSDRSGPGTDTQYF,TGTGCCACCAGTGACCGTAGCGGGCCGGGCACAGATACGCAGTATTTT
TRBJ2-7,.,TRBV5-1,11,.,CASSRQEEQYF,TGCGCCAGCAGCCGACAGGAGGAGCAGTACTTC
TRBJ1-1,.,TRBV30,14,.,CAWSVGSLNTEAFF,TGTGCCTGGAGTGTCGGTAGTTTGAACACTGAAGCTTTCTTT
TRBJ1-5,.,TRBV5-6,14,.,CASSQGHTNQPQHF,TGTGCCAGCAGCCAAGGACACACCAATCAGCCCCAGCATTTT
TRBJ2-1,.,TRBV6-1,21,.,CASSERSRGSGIISSYNEQFF,TGTGCCAGCAGTGAAAGGAGTCGGGGTAGCGGAATAATAAGCTCCTACAATGAGCAGTTCTTC
TRBJ2-2,.,TRBV7-6,16,.,CASSLAQRGGTGELFF,TGTGCCAGCAGCTTAGCGCAGCGAGGGGGCACCGGGGAGCTGTTTTTT
TRBJ1-2,.,TRBV2,12,.,CASSETGYGYTF,TGTGCCAGCAGTGAGACAGGCTATGGCTACACCTTC
TRBJ1-5,.,TRBV21-1,14,.,CASPGTGSNQPQHF,TGTGCCAGCCCTGGGACAGGTAGCAATCAGCCCCAGCATTTT
TRBJ2-1,.,TRBV10-2,15,TRBD2,CASRELAGGFNEQFF,TGCGCCAGCAGGGAACTAGCGGGAGGATTCAATGAGCAGTTCTTC
TRBJ2-1,.,TRBV11-2,15,TRBD2,CASRPPGTSVNEQFF,TGTGCCAGCAGGCCCCCGGGGACTAGCGTCAATGAGCAGTTCTTC
TRBJ2-1,.,TRBV30,14,TRBD1,CAWKLWGQNTEQFF,TGTGCCTGGAAATTATGGGGACAGAATACGGAGCAGTTCTTC
TRBJ2-7,.,TRBV11-1,14,.,CASSLAEFSYEQYF,TGTGCCAGCAGCTTAGCGGAGTTCTCCTACGAGCAGTACTTC
TRBJ2-3,.,TRBV2,14,TRBD1,CASSDTGDTDTQYF,TGTGCCAGCAGTGACACAGGGGACACAGATACGCAGTATTTT
TRBJ2-7,.,TRBV7-3,15,TRBD2,CASSFPSGITYEQYF,TGTGCCAGCAGCTTTCCTAGCGGGATAACCTACGAGCAGTACTTC
TRBJ1-4,.,TRBV18,15,TRBD1,CASSQNRGENEKLFF,TGTGCCAGCTCACAAAACAGGGGGGAAAATGAAAAACTGTTTTTT
TRBJ2-7,few,TRBV29-1,11,.,CSGIGAGEQYF,TGCAGCGGGATAGGGGCGGGGGAGCAGTACTTC
TRBJ2-1,.,TRBV7-8,18,TRBD2,CASSFMTSGSLSYNEQFF,TGTGCCAGCAGCTTCATGACTAGCGGGAGCCTTTCCTACAATGAGCAGTTCTTC
TRBJ2-1,.,TRBV28,11,.,CASHSNNEQFF,TGTGCCTCCCACTCAAACAATGAGCAGTTCTTC
TRBJ1-1,few,TRBV5-1,16,TRBD1,CASSPGTGRTNTEAFF,TGCGCCAGCAGCCCGGGGACAGGCCGAACGAACACTGAAGCTTTCTTT
TRBJ2-3,.,TRBV5-1,14,TRBD1,CASSYGTATDTQYF,TGCGCCAGCAGCTACGGGACAGCGACAGATACGCAGTATTTT
TRBJ1-1,.,TRBV5-1,14,.,CASSIAGQSTEAFF,TGCGCCAGCAGCATCGCAGGGCAGAGCACTGAAGCTTTCTTT
TRBJ1-1,.,TRBV19,13,.,CASLRTVNTEAFF,TGTGCCAGTTTGAGGACAGTGAACACTGAAGCTTTCTTT
TRBJ1-5,.,TRBV5-6,15,.,CASSPGRGRIQPQHF,TGTGCCAGCAGCCCCGGTAGAGGGCGGATTCAGCCCCAGCATTTT
TRBJ1-2,few,TRBV5-8,14,TRBD1,CASSLGQGLYGYTF,TGTGCCAGCAGCTTGGGACAGGGGCTGTATGGCTACACCTTC
TRBJ1-1,.,TRBV27,14,TRBD1,CASSMGQRNTEAFF,TGTGCCAGCAGCATGGGACAGCGGAACACTGAAGCTTTCTTT
TRBJ2-1,.,TRBV7-3,13,.,CASSLERRAEQFF,TGTGCCAGCAGCTTAGAGAGGAGGGCTGAGCAGTTCTTC
TRBJ1-1,.,TRBV6-2/TRBV6-3,14,.,CAISRGSRSTEAFF,TGTGCCATCAGCAGGGGATCTAGGAGCACTGAAGCTTTCTTT
TRBJ1-2,.,TRBV27,14,TRBD1,CASMDTDRAGGYTF,TGTGCCAGCATGGATACCGACAGGGCTGGGGGCTACACCTTC
TRBJ2-7,few,TRBV4-2,16,TRBD2,CASSQGRGAGLYEQYF,TGTGCCAGCAGCCAAGGGCGGGGGGCTGGCCTCTACGAGCAGTACTTC
TRBJ2-1,.,TRBV30,15,TRBD2,CAYGITSGRVNEQFF,TGTGCCTATGGAATAACTAGCGGGAGGGTCAATGAGCAGTTCTTC
TRBJ2-7,.,TRBV29-1,14,.,CSVVIGTGSYEQYF,TGCAGCGTTGTGATTGGTACAGGTTCCTACGAGCAGTACTTC
TRBJ1-5,.,TRBV5-1,15,TRBD1,CASSSGTAPDQPQHF,TGCGCCAGCAGCTCCGGGACAGCCCCCGATCAGCCCCAGCATTTT
TRBJ2-2,.,TRBV10-2,15,TRBD2,CASSEASGRGAELFF,TGCGCCAGCAGTGAGGCTAGCGGGAGAGGGGCGGAGCTGTTTTTT
TRBJ2-1,once,TRBV7-3,20,.,CASSLTPTPGWPGFYNEQFF,TGTGCCAGCAGCTTAACCCCTACCCCCGGGTGGCCGGGTTTCTACAATGAGCAGTTCTTC
TRBJ1-5,.,TRBV29-1,13,.,CSVGKGVNQPQHF,TGCAGCGTCGGGAAGGGGGTGAATCAGCCCCAGCATTTT
TRBJ1-5,.,TRBV19,15,.,CASSIDVRDRQPQHF,TGTGCCAGTAGTATAGATGTGAGGGATCGTCAGCCCCAGCATTTT
TRBJ2-3,.,TRBV5-1,15,TRBD2,CASSYSSGSTDTQYF,TGCGCCAGCAGCTACTCTAGCGGGAGCACAGATACGCAGTATTTT
TRBJ2-7,.,TRBV5-1,16,TRBD2,CASSLAELAGNYEQYF,TGCGCCAGCAGCTTGGCCGAACTAGCGGGGAACTACGAGCAGTACTTC
TRBJ1-6,.,TRBV3-1/TRBV3-2,15,.,CASSQGGAGNSPLHF,TGTGCCAGCAGCCAAGGGGGCGCCGGGAATTCACCCCTCCACTTT
TRBJ2-2,.,TRBV7-2,14,TRBD2,CASSFGTSGSELFF,TGTGCCAGCAGCTTCGGGACTAGCGGGAGTGAGCTGTTTTTT
TRBJ2-1,.,TRBV24-1,17,.,CATSDLYFPRRVNEQFF,TGTGCCACCAGTGATTTATACTTCCCGAGGCGTGTAAATGAGCAGTTCTTC
TRBJ2-5,few,TRBV30,16,.,CAWSVLERAPQETQYF,TGTGCCTGGAGTGTACTGGAGCGGGCCCCCCAAGAGACCCAGTACTTC
TRBJ2-7,.,TRBV4-1,16,.,CASSQGAQGLSYEQYF,TGCGCCAGCAGCCAAGGAGCCCAGGGGCTTTCCTACGAGCAGTACTTC
TRBJ2-4,.,TRBV3-1/TRBV3-2,15,.,CASSQGRPRGNIQYF,TGTGCCAGCAGCCAAGGGAGGCCTCGGGGAAACATTCAGTACTTC
TRBJ1-6,.,TRBV19,15,.,CASSREEGSNSPLHF,TGTGCCAGTAGTAGAGAGGAGGGATCCAATTCACCCCTCCACTTT
TRBJ2-1,.,TRBV7-6,17,TRBD2,CASSSTSGRARDNEQFF,TGTGCCAGCAGCTCTACTAGCGGGAGGGCCCGCGACAATGAGCAGTTCTTC
TRBJ2-2,.,TRBV9,21,TRBD2,CASSVGTPTHKLAGGAGELFF,TGTGCCAGCAGCGTAGGGACGCCGACACACAAACTAGCGGGAGGAGCCGGGGAGCTGTTTTTT
TRBJ1-1,.,TRBV28,15,.,CASSPRQAMNTEAFF,TGTGCCAGCAGTCCACGACAGGCCATGAACACTGAAGCTTTCTTT
TRBJ1-1,few,TRBV11-1,15,.,CASSQEGAGATEAFF,TGTGCCAGCAGCCAGGAAGGGGCGGGAGCCACTGAAGCTTTCTTT
TRBJ2-3,.,TRBV28,15,TRBD2,CASTPTSGYTDTQYF,TGTGCCAGCACCCCGACTAGCGGGTATACAGATACGCAGTATTTT
TRBJ2-1,once,TRBV12-3/TRBV12-4,13,TRBD1,CASSLAETGEQFF,TGTGCCAGCAGTTTAGCGGAGACAGGGGAGCAGTTCTTC
TRBJ2-2,.,TRBV6-6,16,TRBD1,CASSRPGQAYTGELFF,TGTGCCAGCAGTCGACCGGGACAGGCTTACACCGGGGAGCTGTTTTTT
TRBJ1-5,.,TRBV25-1,15,.,CASSATDSSNQPQHF,TGTGCCAGCAGTGCCACTGACAGTTCTAATCAGCCCCAGCATTTT
TRBJ2-7,.,TRBV18,14,.,CASSFQGGNYEQYF,TGTGCCAGCTCATTTCAGGGCGGAAACTACGAGCAGTACTTC
TRBJ2-4,.,TRBV4-3,13,.,CASSQVKGGIQYF,TGCGCCAGCAGCCAGGTGAAAGGGGGCATTCAGTACTTC
TRBJ2-7,.,TRBV3-1/TRBV3-2,16,TRBD2,CASSQGVGGRLYEQYF,TGTGCCAGCAGCCAAGGAGTTGGCGGGAGATTATACGAGCAGTACTTC
TRBJ1-1,once,TRBV29-1,16,.,CSVEDQGKFESTEAFF,TGCAGCGTTGAAGATCAGGGAAAATTCGAGAGCACTGAAGCTTTCTTT
TRBJ1-2,.,TRBV19,14,TRBD1,CASTPGTGGYGYTF,TGTGCCAGTACCCCCGGGACAGGGGGATATGGCTACACCTTC
TRBJ2-1,.,TRBV28,13,.,CGIRRELGNEQFF,TGTGGCATAAGGCGGGAACTAGGGAATGAGCAGTTCTTC